This T cell receptor beta chain was recovered during a study of T cell responses to AZD1222 COVID-19 vaccine. Study outcomes and limitations: Samples come after the peak T cell response, not at day 14. The reported proportion of spike-specific TCRs targeting unmutated variant regions was nearly half. Females outnumbered males among donors, who were mostly white British; clonal diversity was possibly underestimated.

The CDR3 has 16 residues. Per germline, CDR1 LGHDT and CDR2 YNNKEL (reference sequence). Using immunoSEQ multiplex PCR, the repertoire was profiled, and TCRdb retains in-frame clones only, with some absent. The data contain tens of thousands of clones, roughly four fifths of them singletons. Regarding this clone: The antigen is not known. At one of its ends the junction is not consistent with the germline gene, which may arise from a read error.

The rearrangement uses TRBV3-1 (or the pseudogene TRBV3-2) and TRBJ2-1; D is possibly TRBD2 (7 bases). The clonotype was recovered from an adult in good health. The specimen was peripheral blood, collected on day 0 of AZD1222 vaccination. In nucleotides, the CDR3 is TGTGCCAGCACCCAAAGGGGCGGGGGCGGCTACAATGAGCAGTTCTTC. Translating gives CASTQRGGGGYNEQFF.